The subject of this entry is one T cell receptor beta chain. The entry originates in a study of blood T cell repertoires in COVID-19. On the study more broadly: Spain, Italy and the United States supplied samples that represented acute and convalescent COVID-19. The analysed material was cDNA or gDNA that came from T cells, B-cell-depleted T cells, or PBMCs.

As processed by the authors: Using reference gene primer amplification, nucleated cell counts were estimated. Data came from immunoSEQ multiplex PCR; TCRdb stores just in-frame clones and leaves some out. The V and J calls and clone size were taken over from that table, and D and trimming were inferred from the DNA. The table records about 480,000 clones, nearly 90% of them present only once. In terms of age and location, participants ranged from roughly 18 to 100 years and lived in about 25 US areas. The sequencing input was PBMCs or T cells enriched from blood (not recorded which). The clonotype comes from a woman between 18 and 30 years old with acute COVID-19.

CDR3 bases: TGTGCCAGTAAGGAGGGCAATCAGCCCCAGCATTTT. It specifies CASKEGNQPQHF. This chain connects TRBV19 to TRBJ1-5; D remains ambiguous. The V end was cut by 7 bases, the J end by 2 bases, with 6 bases between. There are 12 residues in the CDR3. Germline lookup yields CDR1 LNHDA and CDR2 SQIVND (reference sequence).